This T cell receptor beta chain was identified in a study of OX40 agonist ivuxolimab in advanced cancers. Study-wide background: Ivuxolimab, which is an agonistic anti-OX40 (CD134) antibody, was administered to the patients.

Relative to its sample, this clone is medium-sized. V was cut by 6 bases and J by 0 bases, with 12 bases left in between. The CDR3 sequence is 15 residues long. Germline CDR1 reads MDHEN; CDR2 reads SYDVKM. TCRdb keeps only in-frame clones here, not all; method: immunoSEQ multiplex PCR. Found here are over 55,000 clones, 88% of them singletons; the top ten hold around 10%. Sequencing was performed on CD4+ or CD8+ T cells sorted from blood, taken in a trial of the OX40 agonist ivuxolimab. This sequence was found in an adult with an advanced solid tumor such as melanoma, head and neck, liver or kidney cancer. The rearrangement joins TRBV28 to TRBJ1-3; D not certain. The DNA of the CDR3 is TGTGCCAGCAGGTTAGGTGGGTTCTCTGGAAACACCATATATTTT. Residues: CASRLGGFSGNTIYF.